Below are 14 T cell receptor beta chains sequenced from a single sample in a study of blood T cell repertoires in COVID-19. Libraries were prepared by immunoSEQ multiplex PCR; TCRdb keeps only in-frame clonotypes and omits some of them. This sample has approximately 350,000 clones, with approximately 89% found just once. The sequenced sample consisted of peripheral blood. These TCRs come from a young woman who had recovered from COVID-19.

For the CDR3, the DNA is TGTGCCAGCAGGGGGACTAGCAGGAACAATGAGCAGTTCTTC. Its translation is CASRGTSRNNEQFF. V gene TRBV5-8 combines with J gene TRBJ2-1; 9 bases are a match to TRBD2. V was pared by 5 bases and J by 5 bases, with 5 bases of the junction left unmatched. In germline, CDR1 is SGHTS, CDR2 YDEGEE. The CDR3 is made up of 14 amino acids.

This chain links TRBV4-3 with TRBJ1-2; D is uncertain. This CDR3 region has 16 residues. Germline-derived CDR1 and CDR2 are LGHNA and YSLEER. The V and J ends lost 0 bases and 2 bases respectively, with 13 bases between them. CDR3 amino acids: CASSQDWRQANYGYTF. DNA for the CDR3: TGCGCCAGCAGCCAAGATTGGCGCCAGGCGAACTATGGCTACACCTTC.

This clone was seen a single time. The rearrangement joins TRBV5-4 to TRBJ1-6, with D perhaps TRBD1 (5 bases). The V end lost 10 bases, the J end lost 8 bases, and 16 bases lay between the germline ends. In germline, CDR1 is SGHNT, CDR2 YYREEE (reference sequence). The CDR3 contains 13 residues. The CDR3 DNA reads TGTGCCCCCCCGGGGGGACCCCATTCACCCCTCCACTTT. Its translation: CAPPGGPHSPLHF.

The chain is built from TRBV10-3 and TRBJ1-2; 8 nucleotides match TRBD1. The CDR3 covers 16 residues. From germline, CDR1 is ENHRY and CDR2 SYGVKD. V trimming: 4 bases; J trimming: 7 bases; junction bases outside the gene matches: 14. The CDR3 loop is CAISARDRGVSGGYTF. In DNA, the CDR3 is TGTGCCATCAGTGCCCGCGACAGGGGAGTTTCGGGTGGCTACACCTTC.

The rearrangement joins TRBV11-3 to TRBJ2-7; TRBD1 might be the D (6 bases). The CDR3 is made up of 13 amino acids. V was pared by 10 bases and J by 1 base, with 14 bases between. CDR1 is SGHNT, CDR2 YENEEA, per germline. CDR3 sequence reads: CATPGVGSYEQYV. The CDR3 coding sequence is TGTGCCACCCCAGGGGTAGGGTCCTACGAGCAGTACGTC.

The V gene is TRBV7-8, the J gene TRBJ1-5; maybe TRBD1 (6 bases). This CDR3 is 15 amino acids long. CDR1 is SGHVS and CDR2 is FQNEAQ in the germline V gene. The V gene lost 1 base and the J gene lost 2 bases, with 9 bases spanning the gap. The CDR3 DNA reads as TGTGCCAGCAGCTTAGGGACAGTTGGCAATCAGCCCCAGCATTTT. It specifies CASSLGTVGNQPQHF.

This clone was observed a few times. The J gene is TRBJ1-2, the V gene TRBV29-1; tentatively, D is TRBD1 (6 bases). Trimming left V 5 bases short and J 7 bases short, with 11 bases between. The germline CDR1 and CDR2 sequences are SQVTM and ANQGSEA. The CDR3 runs to 11 residues. This chain's CDR3 is CSVWARGGYTF. The CDR3 region has the DNA TGCAGCGTTTGGGCCAGGGGTGGCTACACCTTC.

This clone was found once. The chain carries TRBV21-1 and TRBJ2-7; TRBD1 reflects the table's D call only, with no check against the DNA. TRBV21-1 is a listed pseudogene. The CDR3 has 17 amino acids. CDR3 in DNA: TGTGCCAGCAGCAAAAAGTTTGACAGGAGGATAGTCTACGAGCAGTACGTC. This encodes CASSKKFDRRIVYEQYV.

The CDR3 spells CASSLQGQAHTEAFF. Here the CDR3 DNA reads TGTGCCAGCAGCCTGCAGGGGCAAGCTCACACTGAAGCTTTCTTT. V gene TRBV11-2 combines with J gene TRBJ1-1; D may be TRBD1 (6 bases). The CDR3 is 15 amino acids. V shed 5 bases and J shed 3 bases, with 16 bases lying between them. Per the germline V gene, CDR1 is SGHAT and CDR2 is FQNNGV.

This chain connects TRBV3-1 (or the pseudogene TRBV3-2) to TRBJ2-1; 10 bases line up with TRBD2. Germline CDR1 and CDR2: LGHDT and YNNKEL (reference sequence). V was clipped by 2 bases and J by 0 bases; unmatched bases: 1. The CDR3 is 16 residues long. CDR3 region: CASSQPSGGSYNEQFF. CDR3 sequence (DNA): TGTGCCAGCAGCCAACCTAGCGGGGGCTCCTACAATGAGCAGTTCTTC.

The chain is built from TRBV7-2 and TRBJ2-5, with D perhaps matching TRBD2 (5 bases). V was pared by 2 bases and J by 5 bases, with 12 bases between. The CDR3 covers 14 residues. The V gene's germline CDR1 is SGHTA and CDR2 FQGNSA. The CDR3: CASSLSRAGETQYF. As DNA, the CDR3 is TGTGCCAGCAGCTTATCGAGGGCGGGCGAGACCCAGTACTTC.

The J gene is TRBJ1-2, the V gene TRBV5-1; a possible D gene is TRBD1 (5 bases). The V and J ends lost 0 bases and 6 bases respectively, with 12 bases between them. The CDR3 is made up of 14 amino acids. Germline lookup yields CDR1 SGHRS and CDR2 YFSETQ. The chain's CDR3 is CASSLGEGSNGYTF. The CDR3 nucleotides read TGCGCCAGCAGCTTGGGGGAGGGGTCGAATGGCTACACCTTC. Filled out from reference TRBV5-1 and TRBJ1-2, the complete variable domain reads KAGVTQTPRYLIKTRGQQVTLSCSPISGHRSVSWYQQTPGQGLQFLFEYFSETQRNKGNFPGRFSGRQFSNSRSEMNVSTLELGDSALYLCASSLGEGSNGYTFGSGTRLTVV.

CDR3 sequence (DNA): TGTGCCAGTAGTTGCCGCTACAGGGCCTCCTACGAGCAGTACGTC. The encoded protein is CASSCRYRASYEQYV. The chain couples TRBV19 to TRBJ2-7, with D perhaps matching TRBD1 (6 bases). From germline, CDR1 is LNHDA and CDR2 SQIVND (reference sequence). Trimming removed 5 bases at V and 0 bases at J, with 14 bases between. This CDR3 is built from 15 residues.

V and J are TRBV4-3 and TRBJ1-2, with TRBD1 matching over 12 bases. V shed 5 bases and J 4 bases; nucleotides not matched to a gene: 8. This CDR3 region has 16 residues. Germline CDR1 reads LGHNA; CDR2 reads YSLEER. The CDR3 nucleotides read TGCGCCAGCAGCAGGGACAGGGGGCGTATTCCCTATGGCTACACCTTC. Residues: CASSRDRGRIPYGYTF.